One T cell receptor beta chain is described in this entry. The antigen remains unidentified. The data originate from a study of T-cell memory formation after mild COVID-19. The study, taken as a whole, reports: CD4+ bias marked clones expanding day 15 to 37, unlike balanced contracting clones. Pre-infection memory harbored some responding clones, suggesting cross-reactive memory joined.

Trimming removed 0 bases from V and 6 bases from J; junction bases left unmatched: 7. Germline CDR1 LGHNA, CDR2 YSLEER. The CDR3 is made up of 15 amino acids. Constant-segment primers were used for 5'RACE, and the resulting TCR alpha and TCR beta cDNA libraries carried sample barcodes and UMIs. TCRdb processed the 5' RACE reads anew with MiXCR; each CDR3 protein has one entry. The sample yields 200,000 to 250,000 distinct CDR3 sequences, 9% to 10% seen once. The sequencing sample was made of PBMCs or a T cell subset sorted from them (not recorded which). V is TRBV4-3 and J is TRBJ2-7; 8 bases line up with TRBD1. The sequence was collected from a man younger than 35 who had mild COVID-19 (a few samples of this study predate the infection). Cell type and time point are not known. The CDR3 spells CASSQDLGQGFEQYV. DNA for the CDR3: TGCGCCAGCAGCCAAGATTTAGGACAGGGATTCGAGCAGTACGTC.